The 5 T cell receptor beta chains given below trace back to one sample, sequenced in a study of T cell responses to AZD1222 COVID-19 vaccine. The repertoire was sequenced with immunoSEQ multiplex PCR; TCRdb's copy has only in-frame clones and lacks some. Found here are 65,000 to 85,000 clones, 75% to 85% of them singletons; the top ten hold 11% to 15%. Material: peripheral blood, obtained 28 days after the second AZD1222 dose. The receptor source for this set is an adult who received the AZD1222 COVID-19 vaccine.

This chain connects TRBV10-3 to TRBJ1-3; 7 bases are shared with TRBD1. This CDR3 contains 15 residues. V shed 6 bases, J shed 5 bases, and the junction held 10 bases outside the gene matches. The germline gives CDR1 ENHRY, CDR2 SYGVKD. DNA for the CDR3: TGTGCCATCAGGGCCCCGGGACAGCAAAGAAACACCATATATTTT. Amino acids: CAIRAPGQQRNTIYF.

This clone is classed as medium-sized. This chain uses TRBV24-1 with TRBJ2-2; 9 bases fit TRBD1. Trimming cost V 3 bases and J 5 bases; bases outside gene matches: 3. CDR1 KGHDR and CDR2 SFDVKD come from the germline V gene. The length of the CDR3 is 15 residues. The CDR3 sequence: CATSDGDRDTGELFF. The CDR3 nucleotides read TGTGCCACCAGTGATGGGGACAGGGATACCGGGGAGCTGTTTTTT.

This clone was seen more than once but under ten times. This chain uses TRBV10-3 with TRBJ2-5; TRBD1 agrees at 7 bases. The J segment lost 1 base and the V segment lost 8 bases, leaving 7 bases of the junction unmatched. Germline lookup yields CDR1 ENHRY and CDR2 SYGVKD. The CDR3 sequence is 14 residues long. This chain's CDR3 is CAIARDSFQETQYF. CDR3 coding DNA: TGTGCCATCGCCCGGGACAGCTTCCAAGAGACCCAGTACTTC.

This clone was detected a few times. This chain links TRBV21-1 with TRBJ1-6. TRBV21-1 is a recognized pseudogene. The CDR3 spans 16 residues. For the CDR3, the DNA is TGTGCCAGCAGCATCCGACTCCTGGGGGATAATTCACCCCTCCACTTT. The encoded protein is CASSIRLLGDNSPLHF.

This chain uses TRBV30 with TRBJ2-5, with 8 bases aligning to TRBD2. The V gene's germline CDR1 is GTSNPN and CDR2 SVGIG (reference sequence). Losses at the gene ends were 5 bases for V and 7 bases for J; bases not matched to a gene: 9. This CDR3 is 13 amino acids long. The CDR3 reads CAWYGGGYSTQYF. CDR3 DNA: TGTGCCTGGTATGGCGGGGGGTACTCGACCCAGTACTTC.